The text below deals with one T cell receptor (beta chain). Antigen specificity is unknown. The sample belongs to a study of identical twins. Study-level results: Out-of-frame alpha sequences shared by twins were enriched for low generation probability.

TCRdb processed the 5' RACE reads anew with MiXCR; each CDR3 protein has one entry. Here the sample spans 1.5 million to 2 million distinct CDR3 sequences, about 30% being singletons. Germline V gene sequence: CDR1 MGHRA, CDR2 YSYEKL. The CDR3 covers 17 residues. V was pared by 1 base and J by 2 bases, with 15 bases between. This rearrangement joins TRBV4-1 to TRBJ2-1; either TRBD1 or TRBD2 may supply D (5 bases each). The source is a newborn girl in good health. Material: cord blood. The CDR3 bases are TGCGCCAGCAGCCAAGTTGTGGGGACCCGTACCTACAATGAGCAGTTCTTC. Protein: CASSQVVGTRTYNEQFF.